These 13 T cell receptor beta chains came from one sample sequenced in a study of cytomegalovirus exposure and HLA in healthy donors. 13 Jbeta primers and 60 Vbeta primers were used for the PCR. Measured with immunoSEQ multiplex PCR; TCRdb has only the in-frame clones, and not every one. The profile covers about 45,000 clones, with around 90% appearing a single time and around 8% taken by the ten largest. Material for sequencing was PBMCs. These receptors all stem from a woman in her forties in good health and CMV-seropositive.

The chain recombines TRBV6-5 with TRBJ2-7, with 11 bases identical to TRBD1. There are 14 residues in the CDR3. Germline CDR1 MNHEY, CDR2 SVGAGI. J lost 4 bases, V lost 5 bases, and 4 bases had no gene match. Here the CDR3 reads CASSRTGGSYEQYF. The DNA for the CDR3 is TGTGCCAGCAGTAGGACAGGGGGCTCATACGAGCAGTACTTC.

The chain has TRBV6-5 and TRBJ2-7, with 7 bases aligning to TRBD1. The V gene end was trimmed by 0 bases and the J gene end by 3 bases; junction bases not matched to a gene: 8. The CDR3 totals 16 residues. Per germline, CDR1 MNHEY and CDR2 SVGAGI. CDR3 bases: TGTGCCAGCAGTTACTCGAGGGGACAGATCTACTACGAGCAGTACTTC. This gives the protein CASSYSRGQIYYEQYF.

The rearrangement joins TRBV29-1 to TRBJ1-1; maybe TRBD1 (5 bases). Per the germline V gene, CDR1 is SQVTM and CDR2 is ANQGSEA. The CDR3 contains 13 residues. V gave up 3 bases and J gave up 3 bases, with 11 bases separating them. In DNA, the CDR3 is TGCAGCGTTGACGGCAGGGAGGACACTGAAGCTTTCTTT. Translated, it gives CSVDGREDTEAFF.

The chain combines TRBV28 with TRBJ2-6; D is possibly TRBD2 (6 bases). The V gene's germline CDR1 is MDHEN and CDR2 SYDVKM. V was clipped by 8 bases and J by 3 bases, with 26 bases between them. The CDR3 is 19 residues long. CDR3 nucleotide sequence: TGTGCCAGCCAGCCCTCGGGGAGGCCAACTTTGGGTGGGGCCAACGTCCTGACTTTC. Translating it yields CASQPSGRPTLGGANVLTF.

The chain has TRBV28 and TRBJ2-1; 14 bases align to TRBD2. Trimming took 5 bases from V and 8 from J; bases not matched to a gene: 2. The CDR3 runs to 14 residues. CDR1 MDHEN and CDR2 SYDVKM come from the germline V gene. Here the CDR3 DNA reads TGTGCCAGCAGTCCGACTAGCGGGAGGGATGAGCAGTTCTTC. Protein sequence: CASSPTSGRDEQFF.

V gene TRBV5-1 combines with J gene TRBJ1-1, with TRBD1 identical over 7 bases. The germline V gene has CDR1 SGHRS and CDR2 YFSETQ. The ends lost 0 bases at V and 3 bases at J; junction bases unmatched: 2. The CDR3 covers 14 residues. The CDR3 is CASSLGQGYTEAFF. In DNA form, the CDR3 reads TGCGCCAGCAGCTTGGGACAGGGATACACTGAAGCTTTCTTT.

This clone was observed once. This chain links TRBV6-5 with TRBJ1-4; 7 positions agree with TRBD1. The CDR3 has 15 amino acids. CDR1 and CDR2 from the germline V gene are MNHEY and SVGAGI. The ends lost 2 bases at V and 5 bases at J; junction bases unmatched: 5. The CDR3 region has the DNA TGTGCCAGCAGTTACGACATGACAGGGAATGAAAAACTGTTTTTT. Protein product: CASSYDMTGNEKLFF.

V gene TRBV5-1 combines with J gene TRBJ1-5, with 10 positions matching TRBD1. V lost 4 bases and J lost 3; bases outside the gene matches: 4. The germline gives CDR1 SGHRS, CDR2 YFSETQ. The CDR3 is 15 amino acids. The CDR3 coding sequence is TGCGCCAGCAGCCAAGGGACAGGGGACAATCAGCCCCAGCATTTT. Translated: CASSQGTGDNQPQHF.

This clone was recorded only once. This CDR3 is CASSAGTGGSSYEQYF. DNA for the CDR3: TGTGCCAGTAGTGCCGGGACAGGGGGCTCATCCTACGAGCAGTACTTC. The chain links TRBV19 to TRBJ2-7, with TRBD1 identical over 12 bases. CDR1 is LNHDA and CDR2 is SQIVND in the germline V gene (reference sequence). This CDR3 is built from 16 residues. The ends lost 5 bases at V and 1 base at J; junction bases unmatched: 6.

The chain recombines TRBV5-6 with TRBJ2-1; 12 positions match TRBD2. Per the germline V gene, CDR1 is SGHDT and CDR2 is YYEEEE. J was trimmed by 10 bases and V by 0 bases; bases with no gene match: 8. This CDR3 spans 16 amino acids. The CDR3 here is CASSLGLAGGSGEQFF. DNA of the CDR3: TGTGCCAGCAGCTTGGGGCTAGCGGGAGGGTCGGGGGAGCAGTTCTTC.

This chain links TRBV13 with TRBJ2-1; 9 bases match TRBD2. This CDR3 is built from 19 residues. The J segment lost 7 bases and the V segment lost 5 bases, leaving 21 bases of the junction unmatched. Germline V gene sequence: CDR1 PRHDT, CDR2 FYEKMQ (reference sequence). CDR3 sequence: CASSPAGGRAGRGGNEQFF. In nucleotides, the CDR3 is TGTGCCAGCAGCCCAGCCGGGGGCAGGGCTGGGCGGGGGGGAAATGAGCAGTTCTTC.

The rearrangement links TRBV10-2 to TRBJ1-3; possibly TRBD1 for D (5 bases). Germline V gene lookup returns CDR1 WSHSY and CDR2 SAAADI. This CDR3 contains 14 residues. V was pared by 4 bases and J by 1 base, with 8 bases between. CDR3 DNA sequence: TGCGCCAGCAGTGCAGGGCTATCTGGAAACACCATATATTTT. Protein sequence: CASSAGLSGNTIYF.

The CDR3 sequence: CASSQAGGQPQHF. The CDR3 DNA follows: TGCGCCAGCAGCCAAGCGGGAGGGCAGCCCCAGCATTTT. This rearrangement joins TRBV4-1 to TRBJ1-5; D gene uncertain. This CDR3 contains 13 residues. V was shortened by 1 base and J by 7 bases, with 8 bases between the two germline ends. Germline V CDR1 and CDR2: MGHRA, YSYEKL.